This TCR beta chain was identified during a study of technical replicates of blood from a handful of donors. Repertoires were generated with immunoSEQ multiplex PCR, while TCRdb's copy carries only in-frame clones and drops some. The sample carries roughly 87,000 clones, 75% to 95% recorded once. The V end lost 3 bases, the J end lost 4 bases, and 3 bases lay between the germline ends. Germline CDR1 is DFQATT and CDR2 is SNEGSKA (reference sequence). The length of the CDR3 is 10 residues. The specimen sequenced was T cells isolated from PBMCs. The chain joins TRBV20-1 to TRBJ2-5, with D hard to call. The TCR was taken from a human donor in good health. CDR3 sequence reads: CSASGETQYF. The CDR3, as DNA: TGCAGTGCTAGCGGAGAGACCCAGTACTTC.